What follows is one T cell receptor (beta chain) and its context. These data originate in a study of blood T cell repertoires in COVID-19. Overall study: Sites across the United States, Italy and Spain contributed samples from acute and convalescent COVID-19.

Only in-frame clones appear in the TCRdb table, and some are missing; sequencing was by immunoSEQ multiplex PCR. The sample shows 200,000 or so clones, 80% to 90% of them seen only once. V was shortened by 6 bases and J by 4 bases, with 12 bases between the two germline ends. Germline loops: CDR1 MNHNY, CDR2 SVGAGI (reference sequence). The CDR3 runs 13 residues. V and J are TRBV6-6 and TRBJ1-2; no clear D. This receptor was obtained from a man older than 75 with acute or convalescent COVID-19. The sample comprised peripheral blood. The CDR3 bases are TGTGCCAGCAGCACGCCGAGTCGCTATGGCTACACCTTC. Its translation is CASSTPSRYGYTF.